This T cell receptor beta chain was recorded in a study of type 1 regulatory T cells. Germline V gives CDR1 SGHTA, CDR2 FQGNSA. There are 17 residues in the CDR3. V lost 0 bases, J lost 0 bases, and 13 bases lay in between. TCRdb re-analysed the reads in MiXCR, keeping a single row per CDR3 protein. The profile shows about 24,000 distinct CDR3 sequences, approximately 72% of them singletons. A note on this clonotype: As yet, its antigen is unknown.

The chain recombines TRBV7-2 with TRBJ2-3, with D tentatively TRBD1 (6 bases). The clonotype comes from a human donor in good health. The sample consisted of cultured T cells, either the whole culture or a sorted T cell fraction (not recorded which). Subset defined: Tr1-enriched cell product generated in vitro against host alloantigens. This CDR3 reads CASSLAGAGRSTDTQYF. Here the CDR3 DNA reads TGTGCCAGCAGCTTAGCGGGGGCTGGGCGGAGCACAGATACGCAGTATTTT.